This T cell receptor (beta chain) appears in the sequencing data of a study of blood T cell repertoires in COVID-19. TCRdb's copy holds only in-frame clones and misses some; the assay was immunoSEQ multiplex PCR. The data show around 95,000 clones, just under 85% seen once. Germline CDR1 reads ENHRY; CDR2 reads SYGVKD. V was clipped by 4 bases and J by 12 bases, with 12 bases between them. CDR3 size: 12 residues. The sequence derives from a man in his fifties with active or convalescent COVID-19. The V gene is TRBV10-3, the J gene TRBJ1-4, with a tentative D call TRBD1 (5 bases). Source material: peripheral blood. CDR3 nucleotides: TGTGCCATCAGTGCGACAGTGACGGAACTGTTTTTT. Translation: CAISATVTELFF.